The 14 T cell receptor beta chains in this list originate from one sample, sequenced in a study of siplizumab effects on memory and regulatory T cells. Profiled with immunoSEQ multiplex PCR; TCRdb holds only in-frame clones, not every one. The table records about 50,000 clones, approximately 84% of them present only once. Source material: naive CD8+ T cells sorted from blood. All receptors come from a human donor in good health.

This clone appeared a single time. V and J are TRBV7-3 and TRBJ2-3; D is ambiguous. Germline V CDR1 and CDR2: SGHTA, FQGTGA. V was cut by 5 bases and J by 0 bases, with 3 bases left in between. The CDR3 has 12 amino acids. In nucleotides, the CDR3 is TGTGCCAGCAGCCCAAGCACAGATACGCAGTATTTT. It codes for CASSPSTDTQYF.

The chain employs TRBV9 and TRBJ2-7; 9 nucleotides line up with TRBD2. Germline-derived CDR1 and CDR2 are SGDLS and YYNGEE. V shed 4 bases and J 2 bases; nucleotides not matched to a gene: 7. CDR3 length equals 15 residues. The CDR3: CASSPAGGSAYEQYF. In nucleotides, the CDR3 is TGTGCCAGCAGCCCCGCGGGAGGGTCGGCCTACGAGCAGTACTTC. Combining the CDR3 with reference TRBV9 and TRBJ2-7 gives the whole variable domain DSGVTQTPKHLITATGQRVTLRCSPRSGDLSVYWYQQSLDQGLQFLIQYYNGEERAKGNILERFSAQQFPDLHSELNLSSLELGDSALYFCASSPAGGSAYEQYFGPGTRLTVT.

This clone has a single count. The rearrangement joins TRBV6-5 to TRBJ1-2, with 10 bases fitting TRBD1. The CDR3 has 15 amino acids. The J segment lost 2 bases and the V segment lost 6 bases, leaving 6 bases of the junction unmatched. Germline CDR1 MNHEY, CDR2 SVGAGI. The CDR3 DNA follows: TGTGCCAGCAGGCCGGGACAGGGGAGAAACTATGGCTACACCTTC. This gives the protein CASRPGQGRNYGYTF.

The chain links TRBV25-1 to TRBJ2-7; D is ambiguous. The CDR3 is 13 amino acids. Trimming removed 3 bases at V and 3 bases at J, with 9 bases between. CDR1 and CDR2 (germline): MGHDK, SYGVNS. The CDR3 reads CASSEGIGYEQYF. CDR3 sequence (DNA): TGTGCCAGCAGTGAGGGCATCGGCTACGAGCAGTACTTC.

The chain links TRBV15 to TRBJ2-6; D not certain. This CDR3 contains 17 residues. V dropped 7 bases and J dropped 0 bases, with 16 bases sitting between them. Germline values: CDR1 LNHNV, CDR2 YYDKDF (reference sequence). The chain's CDR3 is CATNDYASGSGANVLTF. CDR3 DNA: TGTGCCACCAACGATTACGCATCCGGCTCTGGGGCCAACGTCCTGACTTTC.

Concerning this clone: Additional DNA sequences in this sample encode the identical CDR3. The chain uses TRBV27 and TRBJ2-1; 12 bases are shared with TRBD2. CDR3 length: 15 amino acids. The V gene end was trimmed by 4 bases and the J gene end by 4 bases; junction bases not matched to a gene: 2. CDR1 and CDR2 from the germline V gene are MNHEY and SMNVEV (reference sequence). The CDR3 coding sequence is TGTGCCAGCAGTTCCGGGACTAGCGGGTACAATGAGCAGTTCTTC. Amino acid sequence: CASSSGTSGYNEQFF.

The gene calls are TRBV19 and TRBJ2-1, with 12 bases matching TRBD2. The CDR3 sequence is 14 residues long. V lost 7 bases to trimming and J lost 8 bases; unmatched junction nucleotides: 6. CDR1 LNHDA and CDR2 SQIVND come from the germline V gene (reference sequence). CDR3 in amino acids: CASTGLAGGHEQFF. In DNA, the CDR3 is TGTGCCAGTACCGGCCTAGCGGGAGGGCATGAGCAGTTCTTC.

The chain employs TRBV28 and TRBJ1-1; 7 bases align to TRBD1. This CDR3 is built from 14 residues. CDR1 is MDHEN and CDR2 is SYDVKM in the germline V gene. With 1 base clipped from V and 4 bases from J, the junction kept 3 bases outside the gene matches. CDR3 amino acids: CASSLLTGSTEAFF. The CDR3 bases are TGTGCCAGCAGTTTATTGACAGGGTCCACTGAAGCTTTCTTT.

The rearrangement joins TRBV5-6 to TRBJ2-5, with D unresolved. V dropped 4 bases and J dropped 4 bases, with 11 bases sitting between them. CDR3 length: 13 amino acids. Germline CDR1 reads SGHDT; CDR2 reads YYEEEE. CDR3 coding DNA: TGTGCCAGCAGCCTCCCCCGGGTAGAGACCCAGTACTTC. Its translation is CASSLPRVETQYF.

The V and J genes are TRBV4-2 and TRBJ2-2, with D perhaps matching TRBD2 (5 bases). The CDR3 length is 14 residues. Germline V gives CDR1 LGHNA, CDR2 YNFKEQ. Trimming stripped 1 base from V and 4 bases from J, with 7 bases between. The CDR3 DNA is TGTGCCAGCAGCCAAGTGGAGGCCACCGGGGAGCTGTTTTTT. Amino acid sequence: CASSQVEATGELFF.

The CDR3 loop reads CASSLAASGTTGELFF. For the CDR3, the DNA is TGTGCCAGCAGCTTAGCGGCTAGCGGGACCACCGGGGAGCTGTTTTTT. The chain joins TRBV7-6 to TRBJ2-2, with 9 bases aligning to TRBD2. After removal of 0 bases from V and 4 bases from J, the junction contained 3 bases not matched to a gene. Germline V gives CDR1 SGHVS, CDR2 FNYEAQ. This CDR3 comprises 16 residues.

The chain carries TRBV11-2 and TRBJ1-5; D is possibly TRBD1 (6 bases). V lost 2 bases, J lost 4 bases, and 15 bases lay in between. CDR1 SGHAT and CDR2 FQNNGV come from the germline V gene. The CDR3 sequence is 16 residues long. This chain's CDR3 is CASSLIEADRNQPQHF. DNA of the CDR3: TGTGCCAGCAGCTTAATCGAGGCCGACAGGAATCAGCCCCAGCATTTT. Together with reference TRBV11-2 and TRBJ1-5, the CDR3 gives the full variable domain: EAGVAQSPRYKIIEKRQSVAFWCNPISGHATLYWYQQILGQGPKLLIQFQNNGVVDDSQLPKDRFSAERLKGVDSTLKIQPAKLEDSAVYLCASSLIEADRNQPQHFGDGTRLSIL.

This chain joins TRBV19 and TRBJ2-2; 11 bases map to TRBD1. Trimming removed 8 bases from V and 5 bases from J; junction bases left unmatched: 7. Looked up from germline, CDR1 is LNHDA and CDR2 is SQIVND (reference sequence). The length of the CDR3 is 15 residues. The CDR3 nucleotides read TGTGCCAGTGGGGGACAGGGGGTTTCGACCGGGGAGCTGTTTTTT. Amino acid sequence: CASGGQGVSTGELFF.

The rearrangement joins TRBV15 to TRBJ1-5; 8 bases are a match to TRBD1. With 1 base clipped from V and 5 bases from J, the junction kept 10 bases outside the gene matches. The CDR3 loop spans 17 amino acids. Per the germline V gene, CDR1 is LNHNV and CDR2 is YYDKDF (reference sequence). CDR3 protein: CATSRVPSLDRDQPQHF. CDR3 DNA sequence: TGTGCCACCAGCAGAGTTCCGTCCCTGGACAGGGATCAGCCCCAGCATTTT.